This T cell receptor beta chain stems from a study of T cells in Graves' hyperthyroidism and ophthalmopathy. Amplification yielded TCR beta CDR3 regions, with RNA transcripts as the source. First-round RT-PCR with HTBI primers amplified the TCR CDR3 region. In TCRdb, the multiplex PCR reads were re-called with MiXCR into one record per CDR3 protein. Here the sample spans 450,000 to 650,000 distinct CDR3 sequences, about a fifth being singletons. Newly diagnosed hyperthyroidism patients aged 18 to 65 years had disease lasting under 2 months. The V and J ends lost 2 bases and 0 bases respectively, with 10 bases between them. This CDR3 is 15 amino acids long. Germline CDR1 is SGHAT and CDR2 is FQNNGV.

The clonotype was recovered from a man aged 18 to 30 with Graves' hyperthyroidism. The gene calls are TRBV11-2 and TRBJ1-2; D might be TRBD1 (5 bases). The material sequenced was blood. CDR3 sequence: CASSLLGQTNYGYTF. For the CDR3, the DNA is TGTGCCAGCAGCTTACTAGGACAAACTAACTATGGCTACACCTTC.